Sequencing of this TCR beta chain was carried out in a study of T cell responses to AZD1222 COVID-19 vaccine (dated by TCRdb to 2020 to 2022). At the level of the whole study: AZD1222 recipients whose second dose came at about 4 weeks and those whose second dose came at about 12 weeks were combined into one group, since spike-specific TCR depth and breadth did not differ between the two schedules. TCR sequencing covered approximately 230 trial participants: approximately 200 given two doses of AZD1222 and 26 given two doses of MenACWY control vaccine. Trial participants were enrolled by age into 18-55, 56-69 and 70-plus year subgroups, with roughly 160, 29 and 62 TCR-sequenced participants respectively. Here is what the overall study found, with its caveats: Most participants were white British and females outnumbered males, and the authors suggested that clonal diversity may have been underestimated. Because no samples from the day 14 peak response were available, repertoires could be characterized only after the peak T cell response. Vaccine-associated CD4 TCRs spanned the whole spike protein, with dominant responses in regions 160-218 and 743-854. Conclusions about previously exposed vaccinees are limited, since just six AZD1222 recipients were seropositive for SARS-CoV-2 at baseline. In the small 56-69-year group, the increase in depth fell short of significance, most likely because of low power. Reportedly, almost half of the unique spike-specific TCRs recognized epitopes lying outside the regions that are mutated in the B.1.351 and B.1.1.7 variants. After two AZD1222 doses, spike-specific TCR breadth and depth were significantly higher than at day 0 and than in MenACWY recipients.

This clone was seen once. There is no known antigen for this receptor. No much larger clone is present one base from it, and per-base qualities are unavailable. This specimen's time point label, per the study, means: baseline before first vaccination. The vaccinee samples were drawn from two UK trials, COV001 and COV002, one of which was a single-blind randomized controlled phase 2/3 trial testing AZD1222 (ChAdOx1 nCoV-19) in healthy adults. For TCRbeta chain sequencing, PBMC samples from trial participants were taken at day 0 and at day 28 after the second dose. Trimming takes 7 bases from V and 7 bases from J, and the germline ends sit 11 bases apart. From its cysteine to its phenylalanine, the CDR3 spans 12 amino acids. Solely the CDR3 DNA is kept, with 36 bases framed from the first base. The CDR3 regions of human TCRbeta chains were analyzed by immunosequencing. The authors processed their data as follows. TCRs in the repertoires were compared against a reference library of SARS-CoV-2-specific TCRs that had been generated with the MIRA antigen-specificity platform. Breadth was defined as the fraction of unique TCRs that were SARS-CoV-2-associated, and depth was defined as the fraction of total T cells that were SARS-CoV-2-associated. Using the MIRA data, each spike-specific TCR was mapped to the spike region that the TCR reacts to and placed in a CD4 or CD8 class. Log10-transformed breadth and depth values were compared by one-way ANOVA with Sidak's multiple comparisons tests. TCRdb obtained this table from immuneACCESS and retained in-frame rearrangements with V and J assigned. These tables miss some clones; where compared with another copy, unresolved V genes account for less than half of the shortfall, and the remainder is unexplained. That table is the source of V, J and clone size, and D and trimming were worked out from the DNA. Within this sample are about 110,000 clones, with about 80% of them counted one time only. The ten most abundant clones make up roughly 9.5% of the sample.

The TCR was taken from an adult in good health. Material: peripheral blood, obtained on day 0 of AZD1222 vaccination. The V and J genes are TRBV12-3 or TRBV12-4 and TRBJ1-5; TRBD1 is a possible D gene, resting on 5 matching bases. The nucleotides are TGTGCCAGCACCTGGGGGTCCCAGCCCCAGCATTTT. Translated, it gives CASTWGSQPQHF.